Listed below are T cell receptor beta chains from one sample, sequenced in a study of cytomegalovirus exposure and HLA in healthy donors. The assay was immunoSEQ multiplex PCR, and TCRdb's table has in-frame clones only and misses some. This sample has approximately 220,000 clones, with 70% to 80% found just once. The sample taken for sequencing was PBMCs. The receptor source for this set is a woman aged 25 to 45 in good health and CMV-seronegative. Each CDR3 is given with its conserved first and last residue. Each record gives: D gene, V gene, J gene, clone size, CDR3 DNA, CDR3 protein. D genes are given only for firm matches. Not every row has a clone size; where given, it reads once, few, many or a size class.

D gene: .
V gene: TRBV7-9
J gene: TRBJ2-5
clone size: .
CDR3 DNA: TGTGCCAGCAGCGTACGGACAGAGGGAGAGACCCAGTACTTC
CDR3 protein: CASSVRTEGETQYF

D gene: .
V gene: TRBV19
J gene: TRBJ2-4
clone size: .
CDR3 DNA: TGTGCCAGTAGATCAGGAGGGGAAAAAAACATTCAGTACTTC
CDR3 protein: CASRSGGEKNIQYF

D gene: .
V gene: TRBV11-3
J gene: TRBJ2-6
clone size: .
CDR3 DNA: TGTGCCAGCAGTTTCCAGGGGACTGGGGCCAACGTCCTGACTTTC
CDR3 protein: CASSFQGTGANVLTF

D gene: .
V gene: TRBV7-2
J gene: TRBJ1-3
clone size: .
CDR3 DNA: TGTGCCAGCAGCTACAGTGGCTCTGGAAACACCATATATTTT
CDR3 protein: CASSYSGSGNTIYF

D gene: .
V gene: TRBV7-8
J gene: TRBJ2-7
clone size: .
CDR3 DNA: TGTGCCAGCAGCCCCACGGGACTCGGCCCCTACGAGCAGTACTTC
CDR3 protein: CASSPTGLGPYEQYF

D gene: TRBD1
V gene: TRBV11-2
J gene: TRBJ1-1
clone size: .
CDR3 DNA: TGTGCCAGCAGCTTAGTAGGGGGCTCTGAAGCTTTCTTT
CDR3 protein: CASSLVGGSEAFF

D gene: TRBD1
V gene: TRBV6-1
J gene: TRBJ2-7
clone size: .
CDR3 DNA: TGTGCCAGCAGCCGGGACAGGGGCTCCTACGAGCAGTACTTC
CDR3 protein: CASSRDRGSYEQYF

D gene: .
V gene: TRBV5-6
J gene: TRBJ1-3
clone size: .
CDR3 DNA: TGTGCCAGCAGCTTGGGTCGGGGAAACACCATATATTTT
CDR3 protein: CASSLGRGNTIYF

D gene: TRBD1
V gene: TRBV28
J gene: TRBJ2-5
clone size: .
CDR3 DNA: TGTGCCATTGGGACAGACCAAGAGACCCAGTACTTC
CDR3 protein: CAIGTDQETQYF

D gene: TRBD2
V gene: TRBV2
J gene: TRBJ2-7
clone size: .
CDR3 DNA: TGTGCCAGCAGTGAACTGGTACCCGGGGGGTACGGGCAGTACTTC
CDR3 protein: CASSELVPGGYGQYF

D gene: .
V gene: TRBV30
J gene: TRBJ1-1
clone size: .
CDR3 DNA: TGTGCCTGGAGTCAGGGAACTGAAGCTTTCTTT
CDR3 protein: CAWSQGTEAFF

D gene: TRBD2
V gene: TRBV6-1
J gene: TRBJ2-7
clone size: .
CDR3 DNA: TGTGCCACCCTGACTAGCGGGGTCTACGAGCAGTACTTC
CDR3 protein: CATLTSGVYEQYF

D gene: TRBD2
V gene: TRBV27
J gene: TRBJ2-2
clone size: .
CDR3 DNA: TGTGCCAGCAGTTTCGGGGGGAGCGGTTACACCGGGGAGCTGTTTTTT
CDR3 protein: CASSFGGSGYTGELFF

D gene: .
V gene: TRBV19
J gene: TRBJ1-4
clone size: once
CDR3 DNA: TGTGCCAGCACTAACGATCGGGAGGGGGGAGAAAAACTGTTTTTT
CDR3 protein: CASTNDREGGEKLFF

D gene: .
V gene: TRBV6-1
J gene: TRBJ2-2
clone size: few
CDR3 DNA: TGTGCCAGCACCGAGACAGTCACCGGGGAGCTGTTTTTT
CDR3 protein: CASTETVTGELFF

D gene: .
V gene: TRBV7-2
J gene: TRBJ1-2
clone size: .
CDR3 DNA: TGTGCCAGCAGCTTAGGTTTAGGGGATGGCTACACCTTC
CDR3 protein: CASSLGLGDGYTF

D gene: .
V gene: TRBV6-5
J gene: TRBJ1-2
clone size: .
CDR3 DNA: TGTGCCAGCAGTGTACAGGGTCGTGGTGGCTACACCTTC
CDR3 protein: CASSVQGRGGYTF

D gene: TRBD1
V gene: TRBV2
J gene: TRBJ1-2
clone size: .
CDR3 DNA: TGTGCCAGCAGTTTGGGGACAGCCCTTGGCTACACCTTC
CDR3 protein: CASSLGTALGYTF

D gene: TRBD2
V gene: TRBV4-1
J gene: TRBJ2-1
clone size: .
CDR3 DNA: TGCGCCAGCAGCTCGCTTAGCGGGAGGGCCAGATCCTACAATGAGCAGTTCTTC
CDR3 protein: CASSSLSGRARSYNEQFF

D gene: TRBD1
V gene: TRBV19
J gene: TRBJ1-5
clone size: once
CDR3 DNA: TGTGCCAGTAGTTCCCCAGGGGGCTCCTATAGCAATCAGCCCCAGCATTTT
CDR3 protein: CASSSPGGSYSNQPQHF

D gene: .
V gene: TRBV9
J gene: TRBJ1-1
clone size: .
CDR3 DNA: TGTGCCAGCAGCGCTACACAGGTGAACACTGAAGCTTTCTTT
CDR3 protein: CASSATQVNTEAFF

D gene: .
V gene: TRBV4-2
J gene: TRBJ1-5
clone size: .
CDR3 DNA: TGTGCCAGCAGCCAAGGGAGGGGCAATCAGCCCCAGCATTTT
CDR3 protein: CASSQGRGNQPQHF

D gene: TRBD1
V gene: TRBV7-9
J gene: TRBJ1-2
clone size: .
CDR3 DNA: TGTGCCAGCAACCGGGACAGGGGAATAGATGGCTACACCTTC
CDR3 protein: CASNRDRGIDGYTF

D gene: .
V gene: TRBV2
J gene: TRBJ1-2
clone size: .
CDR3 DNA: TGTGCCAGCAGTGAGACGACGGGAAACTATGGCTACACCTTC
CDR3 protein: CASSETTGNYGYTF

D gene: .
V gene: TRBV7-2
J gene: TRBJ2-1
clone size: .
CDR3 DNA: TGTGCCAGCAGCCGCGGGGGCCCGTCCTACAATGAGCAGTTCTTC
CDR3 protein: CASSRGGPSYNEQFF

D gene: TRBD1
V gene: TRBV30
J gene: TRBJ1-1
clone size: few
CDR3 DNA: TGTGCCTGGAGTGTACAGGGGCGCGGAGCTGAAGCTTTCTTT
CDR3 protein: CAWSVQGRGAEAFF

D gene: .
V gene: TRBV10-3
J gene: TRBJ1-5
clone size: .
CDR3 DNA: TGTGCCATCAGTGCGGAGAGCAATCAGCCCCAGCATTTT
CDR3 protein: CAISAESNQPQHF

D gene: TRBD1
V gene: TRBV7-8
J gene: TRBJ1-1
clone size: once
CDR3 DNA: TGTGCCAGCAGCCTTCGGGACAGGCTGAACACTGAAGCTTTCTTT
CDR3 protein: CASSLRDRLNTEAFF

D gene: .
V gene: TRBV7-9
J gene: TRBJ1-2
clone size: few
CDR3 DNA: TGTGCCAGCAGCTTAGAGACAGCCTATGGCTACACCTTC
CDR3 protein: CASSLETAYGYTF

D gene: .
V gene: TRBV19
J gene: TRBJ2-3
clone size: .
CDR3 DNA: TGTGCCAGTAGTCCCCCATTGACAGATACGCAGTATTTT
CDR3 protein: CASSPPLTDTQYF

D gene: TRBD2
V gene: TRBV19
J gene: TRBJ2-2
clone size: .
CDR3 DNA: TGTGCCAGTACCTTATTAGCGGGGACCGGGGAGCTGTTTTTT
CDR3 protein: CASTLLAGTGELFF

D gene: .
V gene: TRBV6-5
J gene: TRBJ2-1
clone size: .
CDR3 DNA: TGTGCCAGCAGTCCTCGGACGTCCGGGGGTGAGCAGTTCTTC
CDR3 protein: CASSPRTSGGEQFF

D gene: .
V gene: TRBV6-5
J gene: TRBJ1-4
clone size: .
CDR3 DNA: TGTGCCAGCAGTTACGCTTCAGGGGCAACTAATGAAAAACTGTTTTTT
CDR3 protein: CASSYASGATNEKLFF

D gene: TRBD1
V gene: TRBV5-1
J gene: TRBJ1-1
clone size: .
CDR3 DNA: TGCGCCAGCAGCTTCTACACACGGGACAGGGGGCGAGAAGTATTGGAGAACACTGAAGCTTTCTTT
CDR3 protein: CASSFYTRDRGREVLENTEAFF

D gene: .
V gene: TRBV5-1
J gene: TRBJ2-2
clone size: few
CDR3 DNA: TGCGCCAGCAGCTTGGGAGCTCAGAACACCGGGGAGCTGTTTTTT
CDR3 protein: CASSLGAQNTGELFF

D gene: .
V gene: TRBV7-9
J gene: TRBJ1-1
clone size: .
CDR3 DNA: TGTGCCAGCCTACTAAACACTGAAGCTTTCTTT
CDR3 protein: CASLLNTEAFF

D gene: TRBD1
V gene: TRBV6-5
J gene: TRBJ1-2
clone size: .
CDR3 DNA: TGTGCCAGCAGGCCCGGGTGGACAGGCTATGGCTACACCTTC
CDR3 protein: CASRPGWTGYGYTF